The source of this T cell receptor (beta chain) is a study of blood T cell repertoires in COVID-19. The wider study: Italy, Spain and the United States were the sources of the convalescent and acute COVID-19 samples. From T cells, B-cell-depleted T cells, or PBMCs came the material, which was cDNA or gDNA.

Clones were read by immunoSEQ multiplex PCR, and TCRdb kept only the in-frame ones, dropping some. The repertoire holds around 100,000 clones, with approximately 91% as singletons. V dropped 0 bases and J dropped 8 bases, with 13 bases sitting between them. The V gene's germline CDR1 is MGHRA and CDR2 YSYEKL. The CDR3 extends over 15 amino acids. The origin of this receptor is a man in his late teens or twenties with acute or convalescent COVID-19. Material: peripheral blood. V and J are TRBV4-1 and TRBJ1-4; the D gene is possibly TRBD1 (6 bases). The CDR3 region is CASSQEGTRLEKLFF. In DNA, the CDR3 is TGCGCCAGCAGCCAAGAGGGGACAAGACTCGAAAAACTGTTTTTT.